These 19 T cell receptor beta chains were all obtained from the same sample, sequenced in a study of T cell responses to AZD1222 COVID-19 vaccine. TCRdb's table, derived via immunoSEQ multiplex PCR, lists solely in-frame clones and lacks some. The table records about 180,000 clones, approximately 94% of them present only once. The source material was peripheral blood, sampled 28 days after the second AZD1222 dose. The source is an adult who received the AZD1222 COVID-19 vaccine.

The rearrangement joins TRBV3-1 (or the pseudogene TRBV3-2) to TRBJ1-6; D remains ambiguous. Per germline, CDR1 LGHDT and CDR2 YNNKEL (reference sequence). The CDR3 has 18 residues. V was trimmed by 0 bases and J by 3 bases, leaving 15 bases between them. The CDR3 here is CASSQDLSRLFYNSPLHF. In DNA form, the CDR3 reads TGTGCCAGCAGCCAAGATCTGAGCAGGTTATTCTATAATTCACCCCTCCACTTT.

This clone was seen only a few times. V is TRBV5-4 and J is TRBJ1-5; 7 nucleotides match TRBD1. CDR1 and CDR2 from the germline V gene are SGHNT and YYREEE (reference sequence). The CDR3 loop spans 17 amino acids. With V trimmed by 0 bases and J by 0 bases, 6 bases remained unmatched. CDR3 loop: CASSLVTGPYSNQPQHF. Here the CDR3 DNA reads TGTGCCAGCAGCTTGGTGACAGGGCCTTATAGCAATCAGCCCCAGCATTTT.

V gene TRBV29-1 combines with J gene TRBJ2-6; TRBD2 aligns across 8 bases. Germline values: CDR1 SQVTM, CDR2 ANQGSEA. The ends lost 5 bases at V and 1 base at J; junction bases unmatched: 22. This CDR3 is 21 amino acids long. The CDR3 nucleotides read TGCAGCGTTATTTCGGGGGGGACCGGGGACCTCTCCCATTCTGGGGCCAACGTCCTGACTTTC. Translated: CSVISGGTGDLSHSGANVLTF.

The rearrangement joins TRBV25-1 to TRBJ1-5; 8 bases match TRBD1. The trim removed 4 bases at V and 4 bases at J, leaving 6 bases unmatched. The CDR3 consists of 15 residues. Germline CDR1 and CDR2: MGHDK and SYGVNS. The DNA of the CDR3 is TGTGCCAGCAGTGTACAGGGGGGCGCGAATCAGCCCCAGCATTTT. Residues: CASSVQGGANQPQHF.

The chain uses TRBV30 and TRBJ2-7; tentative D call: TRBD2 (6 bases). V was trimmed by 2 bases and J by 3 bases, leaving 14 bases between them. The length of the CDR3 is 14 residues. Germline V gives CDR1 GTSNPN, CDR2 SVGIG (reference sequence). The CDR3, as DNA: TGTGCCTGGAGTCGGGTCGGGACTCACTACGAGCAGTACTTC. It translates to CAWSRVGTHYEQYF.

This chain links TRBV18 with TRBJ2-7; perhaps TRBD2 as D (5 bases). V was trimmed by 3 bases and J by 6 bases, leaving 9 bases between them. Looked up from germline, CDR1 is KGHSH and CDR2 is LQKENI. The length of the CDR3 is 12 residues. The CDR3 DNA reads TGTGCCAGCTCACCGCGACGGGGCGAGCAGTACTTC. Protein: CASSPRRGEQYF.

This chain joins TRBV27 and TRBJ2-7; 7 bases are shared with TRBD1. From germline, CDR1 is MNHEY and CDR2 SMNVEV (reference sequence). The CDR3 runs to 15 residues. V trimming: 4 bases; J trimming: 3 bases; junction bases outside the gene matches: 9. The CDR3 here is CASSSKGQTLYEQYF. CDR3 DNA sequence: TGTGCCAGCAGTTCCAAGGGACAGACCCTCTACGAGCAGTACTTC.

The DNA of the CDR3 is TGTGCCTGGGGGAGCCCTGGGGATGAAAAACTGTTTTTT. Protein sequence: CAWGSPGDEKLFF. The V call is TRBV30, the J call TRBJ1-4; D not resolved. The CDR3 totals 13 residues. V was pared by 5 bases and J by 6 bases, with 13 bases between. Germline lookup yields CDR1 GTSNPN and CDR2 SVGIG (reference sequence).

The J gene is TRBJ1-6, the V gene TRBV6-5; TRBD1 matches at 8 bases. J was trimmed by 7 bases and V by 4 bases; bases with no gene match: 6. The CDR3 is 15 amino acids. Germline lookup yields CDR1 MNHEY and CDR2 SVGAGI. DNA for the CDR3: TGTGCCAGCAGTTTACTAGGACAGGGAAATTCACCCCTCCACTTT. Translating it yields CASSLLGQGNSPLHF.

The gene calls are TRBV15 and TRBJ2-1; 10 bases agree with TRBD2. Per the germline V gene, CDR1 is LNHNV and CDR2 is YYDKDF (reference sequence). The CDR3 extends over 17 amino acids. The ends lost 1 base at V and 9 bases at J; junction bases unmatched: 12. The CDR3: CATSRVSASGSGFEQFF. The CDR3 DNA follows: TGTGCCACCAGCAGAGTTTCGGCTAGCGGGAGTGGTTTTGAGCAGTTCTTC.

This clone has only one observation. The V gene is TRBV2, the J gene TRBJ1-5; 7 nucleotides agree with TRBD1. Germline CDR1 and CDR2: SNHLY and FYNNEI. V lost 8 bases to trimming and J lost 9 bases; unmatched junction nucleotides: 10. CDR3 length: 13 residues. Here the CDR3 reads CASGGRDSLPQHF. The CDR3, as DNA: TGTGCCAGCGGAGGAAGGGACAGCCTGCCCCAGCATTTT.

The CDR3 DNA sequence: TGTGCCATTTCTAGCACGAACTCCTACAATGAGCAGTTCTTC. Its protein product is CAISSTNSYNEQFF. The V gene is TRBV27, the J gene TRBJ2-1; a weak D match, TRBD2 (5 bases). Germline V CDR1 and CDR2: MNHEY, SMNVEV (reference sequence). CDR3 length: 14 amino acids. The V end lost 10 bases, the J end lost 0 bases, and 13 bases lay between the germline ends.

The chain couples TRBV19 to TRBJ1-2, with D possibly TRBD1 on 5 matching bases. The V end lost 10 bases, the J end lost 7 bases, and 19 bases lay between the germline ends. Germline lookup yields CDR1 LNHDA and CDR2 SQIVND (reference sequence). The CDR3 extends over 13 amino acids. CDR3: CATNSEGHIGYTF. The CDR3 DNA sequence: TGTGCCACCAATTCGGAGGGGCATATTGGCTACACCTTC.

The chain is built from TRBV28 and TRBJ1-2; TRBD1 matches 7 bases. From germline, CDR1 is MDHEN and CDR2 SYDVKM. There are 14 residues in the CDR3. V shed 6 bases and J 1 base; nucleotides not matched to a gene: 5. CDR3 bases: TGTGCCAGCAGGAATACAGGGGTTAACTATGGCTACACCTTC. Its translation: CASRNTGVNYGYTF.

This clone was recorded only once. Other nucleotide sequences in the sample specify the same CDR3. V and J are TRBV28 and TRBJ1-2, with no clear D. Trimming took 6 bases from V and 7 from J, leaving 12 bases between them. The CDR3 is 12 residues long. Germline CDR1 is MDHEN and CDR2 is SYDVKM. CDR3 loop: CASRMPASGYTF. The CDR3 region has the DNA TGTGCCAGCAGAATGCCTGCATCTGGCTACACCTTC.

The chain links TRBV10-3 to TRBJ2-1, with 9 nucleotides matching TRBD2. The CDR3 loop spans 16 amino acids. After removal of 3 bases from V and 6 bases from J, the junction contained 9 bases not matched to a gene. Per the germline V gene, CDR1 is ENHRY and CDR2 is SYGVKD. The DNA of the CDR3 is TGTGCCATCAGTGACAGCGGGACTAGCCTCGTCAATGAGCAGTTCTTC. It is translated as CAISDSGTSLVNEQFF.

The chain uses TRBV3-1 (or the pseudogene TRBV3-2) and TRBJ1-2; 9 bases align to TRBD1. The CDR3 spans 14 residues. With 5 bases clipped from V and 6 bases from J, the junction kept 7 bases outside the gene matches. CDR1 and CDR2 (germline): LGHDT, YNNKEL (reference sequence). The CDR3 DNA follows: TGTGCCAGCAGCTCTTACAGGGGGCTCGATGGCTACACCTTC. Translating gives CASSSYRGLDGYTF.

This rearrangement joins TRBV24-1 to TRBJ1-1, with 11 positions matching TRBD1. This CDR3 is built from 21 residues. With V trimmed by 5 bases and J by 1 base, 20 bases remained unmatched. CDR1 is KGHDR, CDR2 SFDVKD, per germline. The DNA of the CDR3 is TGTGCCACCAGTGTGGGGAACGGTGGGACAGGGGGGGAAATGGAGAACACTGAAGCTTTCTTT. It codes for CATSVGNGGTGGEMENTEAFF.

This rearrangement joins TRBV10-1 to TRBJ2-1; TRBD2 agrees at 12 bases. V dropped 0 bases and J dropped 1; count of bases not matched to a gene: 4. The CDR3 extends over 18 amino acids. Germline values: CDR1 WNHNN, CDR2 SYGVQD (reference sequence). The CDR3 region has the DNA TGCGCCAGCAGTGAGTCTGGACTAGCGGGACTGTCCTACAATGAGCAGTTCTTC. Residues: CASSESGLAGLSYNEQFF.